This entry is about one T cell receptor beta chain. In the source study's methods: Scientists estimated how many nucleated cells there were by amplifying reference gene primers. Sequencing was performed with immunoSEQ multiplex PCR; in TCRdb, only in-frame clones are kept and a portion is missing. That table supplies the V and J calls and clone size; D and trimming were determined from the DNA. The data contain roughly 250,000 clones, approximately 87% of them seen just once; the ten biggest clones take up approximately 9%. The V end was cut by 10 bases, the J end by 0 bases, with 14 bases between. The CDR3 is made up of 14 amino acids. Per the germline V gene, CDR1 is MNHEY and CDR2 is SVGAGI. The record originates from a study of blood T cell repertoires in COVID-19. Whole-study context: Collection of acute and convalescent COVID-19 samples took place in the United States, Italy and Spain. T cells, B-cell-depleted T cells, or PBMCs supplied cDNA or gDNA.

The sequenced sample consisted of peripheral blood. The chain has TRBV6-5 and TRBJ2-3, with D perhaps assigned TRBD1 or TRBD2 (5 bases each). The TCR sequence derives from a human donor in a cohort sampled during active COVID-19. The CDR3 nucleotides are TGTGCCACCAGGGCAGGACTTAGCACAGATACGCAGTATTTT. Its protein is CATRAGLSTDTQYF.